The sequence of this T cell receptor (beta chain) was determined in a study of identical twins listed by TCRdb under 2016. With regard to the full study: TCR alpha and beta repertoires from monozygotic twins, unrelated adults of various ages and cord blood were deep-sequenced to test whether fetal clonotypes persist. To rule out contamination, the twin experiments were replicated at different times with different library preparation protocols. Results and caveats for the whole study, not just this receptor: Compared with coincidental sharing between unrelated individuals, out-of-frame TCR alpha sequences shared between twins showed an excess of sequences with low generation probability. Because the same donors could not be followed over many years, the conclusions depended on cross-sectional statistical analysis. Excess twin sharing in beta out-of-frame sequences was weaker because fewer shared sequences lowered the signal-to-noise ratio. In monozygotic twins, recombination models systematically underestimated out-of-frame TCR alpha sharing, but the models matched the sharing seen between unrelated individuals. Zero-insertion analyses could be partly confounded by invariant T cells such as MAIT and iNKT, although diverse VJ usage argued against such confounding for most clonotypes. Fewer insertions were carried by abundant cord blood beta clonotypes; a weaker similar trend was observed in young adult naive repertoires, while no such trend was observed in memory repertoires.

This clonotype was found a few times. There is no known antigen for this receptor. No per-base quality is available; no much larger clone lies one base away. Libraries were prepared through 5' RACE. TCRdb names Illumina HiSeq 2000 as the instrument used. A universal primer binding site was introduced by template switching, and a unique molecular identifier was present in the final cDNA, enabling accurate counting of TCR cDNA molecules. First-strand cDNA for TCR alpha and beta chains was synthesized from specific primers in the conserved constant-segment region. Each cDNA library was double barcoded, with a SMART-Mk sample barcode plus Illumina barcodes, to control for contamination. Two successive PCR steps introduced TruSeq adapter sequences along with Illumina sample barcodes. The TCR alpha and beta cDNA libraries were sequenced on the Illumina HiSeq platform using custom primers. For the original study's pipeline: Unique molecular identifiers were extracted from raw reads with MiGEC, and CDR3 positions were determined with MiXCR. For each individual, recombination models were inferred using an EM algorithm with the repgenHMM and IGoR tools. Shared clonotype analysis was performed with the tcR package in R, normalizing sharing by the product of cloneset sizes. To study raw recombination free of thymic and clonal selection effects, out-of-frame nonproductive sequences were analyzed. The raw public data were reprocessed by TCRdb itself: fastp quality trimming at Q25, MiXCR clonotype calling, in-frame beta chains only. For every CDR3 protein sequence, its rows merge into one entry that carries the most common genes and DNA. The V and J calls here are based on TCRdb, not the publication. This sample holds over 250,000 distinct CDR3 sequences; roughly 9% were observed only once. Of the sample, 7% to 8.5% is held by the ten largest clones.

Reading from cysteine to phenylalanine, the CDR3 counts 14 amino acids. Only the CDR3 portion is preserved as DNA: 42 bases, with reading frame beginning at the first base. Between the V and J ends, shortened by 7 bases and 1 base respectively, the junction contains 14 bases. Based on the germline V gene, the CDR1 and CDR2 sequences are ENHRY and SYGVKD. Every donor was a healthy Caucasian. Three pairs of female monozygotic twins, all aged about 18 to 30 years, made up the twin cohort. Positive isolation kits from Invitrogen were used to isolate the CD4+ and CD8+ T cell populations. Separately, the same data were catalogued under a study of yellow fever vaccine responses in identical twins. The second study's paper adds: According to the authors, in identical twins the way T cells responded to vaccination appeared partly convergent and partly personalized. In the study, vaccine-responding T cell clones were precisely tracked in identical twins.

The receptor's source is a young woman in good health. Specimen: CD8+ T cells sorted from blood. Here the chain combines TRBV10-3 and TRBJ2-7; a weak D assignment points to TRBD1 (5 bases agree). The DNA sequence reads TGTGCCATCAAACCGGTCACAGGATCCTACGAGCAGTACTTC. It specifies CAIKPVTGSYEQYF.